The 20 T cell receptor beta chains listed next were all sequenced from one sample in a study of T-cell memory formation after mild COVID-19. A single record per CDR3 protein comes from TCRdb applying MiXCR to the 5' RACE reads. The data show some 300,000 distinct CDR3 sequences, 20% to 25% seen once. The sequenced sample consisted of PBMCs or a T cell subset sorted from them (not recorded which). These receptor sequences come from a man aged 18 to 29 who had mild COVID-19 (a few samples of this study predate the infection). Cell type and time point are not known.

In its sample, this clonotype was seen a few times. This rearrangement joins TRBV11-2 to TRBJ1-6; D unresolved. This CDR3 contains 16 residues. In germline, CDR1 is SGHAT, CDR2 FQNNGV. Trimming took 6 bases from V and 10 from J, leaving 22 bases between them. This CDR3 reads CASSKFAVLQRSPLHF. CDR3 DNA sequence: TGTGCCAGCAGTAAATTCGCGGTTCTTCAAAGATCACCCCTCCACTTT.

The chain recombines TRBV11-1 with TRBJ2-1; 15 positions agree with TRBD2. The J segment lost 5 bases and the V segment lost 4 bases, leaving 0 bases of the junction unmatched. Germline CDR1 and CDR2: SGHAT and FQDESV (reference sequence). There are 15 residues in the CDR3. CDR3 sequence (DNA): TGTGCCAGCAGCTGGACTAGCGGGGGGGACAATGAGCAGTTCTTC. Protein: CASSWTSGGDNEQFF.

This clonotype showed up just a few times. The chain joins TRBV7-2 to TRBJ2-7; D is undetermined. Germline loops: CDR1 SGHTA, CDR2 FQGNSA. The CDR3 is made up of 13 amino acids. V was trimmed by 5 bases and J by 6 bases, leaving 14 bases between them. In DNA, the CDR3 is TGTGCCAGCAGCGATCCTTGGAAAGGCGAGCAGTACTTC. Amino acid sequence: CASSDPWKGEQYF.

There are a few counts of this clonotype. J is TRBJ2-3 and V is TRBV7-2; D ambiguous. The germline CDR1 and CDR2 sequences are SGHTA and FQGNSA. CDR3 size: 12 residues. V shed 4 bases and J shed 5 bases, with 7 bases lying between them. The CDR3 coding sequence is TGTGCCAGCAGCTCCTCCAGAGATACGCAGTATTTT. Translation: CASSSSRDTQYF.

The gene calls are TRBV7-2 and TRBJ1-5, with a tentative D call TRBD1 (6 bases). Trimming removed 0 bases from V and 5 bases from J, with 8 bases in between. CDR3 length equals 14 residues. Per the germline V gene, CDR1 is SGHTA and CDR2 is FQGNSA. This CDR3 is CASSLANRDQPQHF. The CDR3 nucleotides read TGTGCCAGCAGCTTAGCGAACAGGGATCAGCCCCAGCATTTT.

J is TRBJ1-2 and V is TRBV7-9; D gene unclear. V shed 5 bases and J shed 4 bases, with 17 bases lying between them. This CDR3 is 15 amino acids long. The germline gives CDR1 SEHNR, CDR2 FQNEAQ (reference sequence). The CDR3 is CASSPPLSQIYGYTF. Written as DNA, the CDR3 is TGTGCCAGCAGCCCCCCTTTGAGCCAGATCTATGGCTACACCTTC.

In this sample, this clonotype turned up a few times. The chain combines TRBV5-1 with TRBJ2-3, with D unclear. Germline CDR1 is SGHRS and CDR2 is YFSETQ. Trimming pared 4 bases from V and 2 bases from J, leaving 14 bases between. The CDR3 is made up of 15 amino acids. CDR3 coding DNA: TGCGCCAGCAGCCGGGCGGATCGGGTCACAGATACGCAGTATTTT. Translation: CASSRADRVTDTQYF.

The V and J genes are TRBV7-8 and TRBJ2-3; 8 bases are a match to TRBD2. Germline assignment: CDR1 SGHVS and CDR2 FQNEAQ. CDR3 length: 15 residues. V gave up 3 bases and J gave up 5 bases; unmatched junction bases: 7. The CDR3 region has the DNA TGTGCCAGCAGCTTGAATCCGGGACTAGAAGATACGCAGTATTTT. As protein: CASSLNPGLEDTQYF.

CDR3 sequence (DNA): TGTGCCAGCACCTCTTGGGAGACCCAGTACTTC. Amino acids: CASTSWETQYF. V and J are TRBV7-2 and TRBJ2-5; no clear D gene. V was clipped by 7 bases and J by 5 bases, with 8 bases between them. In germline, CDR1 is SGHTA, CDR2 FQGNSA. This CDR3 region has 11 residues.

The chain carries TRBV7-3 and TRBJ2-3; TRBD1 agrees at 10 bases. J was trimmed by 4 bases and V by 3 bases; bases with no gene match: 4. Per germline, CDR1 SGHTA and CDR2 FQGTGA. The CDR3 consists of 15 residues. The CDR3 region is CASSFSGTGADTQYF. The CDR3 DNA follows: TGTGCCAGCAGCTTCTCCGGGACAGGGGCAGATACGCAGTATTTT.

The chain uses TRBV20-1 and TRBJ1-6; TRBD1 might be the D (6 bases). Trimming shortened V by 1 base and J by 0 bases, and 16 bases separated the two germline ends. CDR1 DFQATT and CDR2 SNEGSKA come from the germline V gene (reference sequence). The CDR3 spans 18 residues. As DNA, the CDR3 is TGCAGTGCTAGAGCGGCTCAGGGGATAAGCTCCTATAATTCACCCCTCCACTTT. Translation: CSARAAQGISSYNSPLHF.

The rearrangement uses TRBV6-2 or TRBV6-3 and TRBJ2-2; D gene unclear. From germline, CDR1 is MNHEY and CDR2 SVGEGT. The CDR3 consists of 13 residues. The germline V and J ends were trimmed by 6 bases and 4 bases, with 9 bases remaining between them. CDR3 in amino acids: CASSKTVTGELFF. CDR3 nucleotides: TGTGCCAGCAGCAAAACAGTCACCGGGGAGCTGTTTTTT.

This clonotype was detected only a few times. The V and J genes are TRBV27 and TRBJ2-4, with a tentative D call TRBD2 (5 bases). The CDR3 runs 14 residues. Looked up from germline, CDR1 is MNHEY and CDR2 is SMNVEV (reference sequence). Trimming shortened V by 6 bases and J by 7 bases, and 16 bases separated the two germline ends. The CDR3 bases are TGTGCCAGCAGCGGATGGGAAAGGGAGAACATTCAGTACTTC. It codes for CASSGWERENIQYF.

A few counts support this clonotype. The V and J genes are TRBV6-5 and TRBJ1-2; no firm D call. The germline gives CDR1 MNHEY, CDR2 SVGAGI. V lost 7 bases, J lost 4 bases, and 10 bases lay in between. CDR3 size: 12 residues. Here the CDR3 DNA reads TGTGCCAGCAAAATTCAAGGCTATGGCTACACCTTC. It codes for CASKIQGYGYTF.

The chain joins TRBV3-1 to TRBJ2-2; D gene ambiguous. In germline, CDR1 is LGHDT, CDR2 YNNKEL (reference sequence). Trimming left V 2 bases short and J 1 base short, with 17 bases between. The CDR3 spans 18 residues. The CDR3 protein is CASSQYSGSSWNTGELFF. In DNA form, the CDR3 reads TGTGCCAGCAGCCAATATTCAGGCAGCTCCTGGAACACCGGGGAGCTGTTTTTT.

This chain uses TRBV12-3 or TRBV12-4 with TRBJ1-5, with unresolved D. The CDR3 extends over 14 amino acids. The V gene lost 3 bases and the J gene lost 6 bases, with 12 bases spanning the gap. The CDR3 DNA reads TGTGCCAGCAGTTTCATAGGGCCCCGTCAGCCCCAGCATTTT. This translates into CASSFIGPRQPQHF.

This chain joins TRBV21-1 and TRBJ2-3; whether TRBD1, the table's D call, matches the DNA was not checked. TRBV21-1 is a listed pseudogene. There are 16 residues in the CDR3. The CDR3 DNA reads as TGTGCCAGCAGCAAAGAAGGGGGAGTATCCGCAGATACGCAGTATTTT. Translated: CASSKEGGVSADTQYF.

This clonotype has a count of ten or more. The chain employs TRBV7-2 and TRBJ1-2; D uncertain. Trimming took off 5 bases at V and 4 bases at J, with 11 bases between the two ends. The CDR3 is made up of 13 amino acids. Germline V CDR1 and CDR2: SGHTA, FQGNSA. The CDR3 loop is CASSPYTLYGYTF. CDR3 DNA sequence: TGTGCCAGCAGCCCGTACACTCTCTATGGCTACACCTTC.

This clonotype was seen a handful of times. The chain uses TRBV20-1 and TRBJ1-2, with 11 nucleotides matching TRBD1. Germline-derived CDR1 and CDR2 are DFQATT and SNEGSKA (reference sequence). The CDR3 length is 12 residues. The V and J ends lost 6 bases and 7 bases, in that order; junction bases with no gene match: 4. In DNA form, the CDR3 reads TGCAGTGCAAGGACAGGGGGCTCTGGCTACACCTTC. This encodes CSARTGGSGYTF.

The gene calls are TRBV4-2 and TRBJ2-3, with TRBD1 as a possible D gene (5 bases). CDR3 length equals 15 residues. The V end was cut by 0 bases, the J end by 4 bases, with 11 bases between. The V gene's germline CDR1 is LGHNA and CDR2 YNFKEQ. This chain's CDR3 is CASSQDRVGPDTQYF. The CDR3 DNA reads TGTGCCAGCAGCCAAGATAGGGTGGGGCCAGATACGCAGTATTTT.